This T cell receptor beta chain came from a study of T cells in Graves' hyperthyroidism and ophthalmopathy (dated by TCRdb to about 2019). Background on the whole study: Peripheral blood samples were taken at initial diagnosis, before any treatment was given. To identify TCR V-J signatures that set the groups apart, the researchers used a discovery cohort of 90 to 100 patients, made up of under 50 with Graves' ophthalmopathy and about 60 with stable Graves' hyperthyroidism. Prospective prediction of ophthalmopathy was tested in an independent validation cohort consisting of 18 to 20 hyperthyroidism patients and some 16 patients who later progressed to ophthalmopathy. The 90 to 100 discovery patients were randomly split 7:3 into training and test sets. Thyroid tissue and blood T-cell repertoires from about six Graves' hyperthyroidism patients were also compared in the study. Once sampling was done, hyperthyroidism patients were given methimazole at a starting dose of 30 mg daily, whereas ophthalmopathy patients were given high-dose intravenous methylprednisolone. The paper reports TCR Vbeta CDR3 sequencing of roughly 140 peripheral blood samples: over 40 ophthalmopathy, under 85 hyperthyroidism and around 17 progressor patients.

Graves' hyperthyroidism was defined as stable when no progression to ophthalmopathy occurred over 18 months of follow-up. Hyperthyroidism patients were aged 18 to 65 years and newly diagnosed, with disease duration of less than 2 months. Patients with uncontrolled infections, other autoimmune diseases, pregnancy or lactation were excluded. Diagnoses were based on clinical symptoms, serum thyroxine and TRAb, thyroid ultrasound and orbital computed tomography. PBMCs were separated from roughly 9.6 ml of fresh peripheral blood using Ficoll-Paque density gradient centrifugation. Total RNA was extracted using Trizol reagent, and RNA quality was assessed on an Agilent 2100 Bioanalyzer. General study outcomes and caveats: Blood samples also contained most of the expanded thyroid clonotypes (frequency above 0.001), which suggests that blood repertoires may reflect thyroid immune responses. A 13 V-J signature model separated ophthalmopathy from stable hyperthyroidism, with 87.88% sensitivity and about 81% specificity in cross-validation and 80%/75% in testing. In validation, the model predicted progression to ophthalmopathy a median of about 5.9 months before onset, with roughly 70% sensitivity and roughly 79% specificity. Sample size was not statistically predetermined, and blinding of investigators to group allocation was not performed.

In this sample, this clonotype turned up a few times. Its antigen remains undetermined. No base qualities exist here, and no much larger clone lies one base off it. Amplification of TCR beta CDR3 regions was carried out from RNA transcripts. The TCR CDR3 was subjected to a first round of RT-PCR using the HTBI primer set and the Qiagen OneStep RT-PCR kit. A second multiplex PCR round built the libraries, followed by size selection and purification. Sequencing of the libraries was done on an Illumina HiSeq2000 using paired-end 100 bp reads. In the source study's methods: SOAPnuke was used to process the raw data, removing reads that contained adapters or uncalled bases, had a mean Phred below 15, or lacked an exact match to the constant primer or identifier. COPE v1.2.5 was used to merge high-quality paired reads, and clonotypes were defined as unique nucleotide sequences. MiTCR v1.1 was used to align the clonotypes against IMGT TRBV, TRBD and TRBJ reference segments. The analysis was restricted to V-J combinations with a frequency above 0.0001, which together covered just over 98% of the repertoires. A TCS score was defined as the ratio between F50 (clonal expansion) and ExV (chaos), using BLOSUM62-based TCRdist between CDR3 peptides within each V-J. Welch's t-statistics and random forest reduced fewer than 600 V-J features to 10 to 15, which were used in a naive Bayes classifier (R e1071). The public reads were run again by TCRdb, first through fastp at Q25 and then through MiXCR, and only productive beta chains were kept. Rows are unified per CDR3 protein, each entry keeping the most common DNA and genes. These V and J calls rely on TCRdb rather than the paper's analysis. The sample has approximately 610,000 distinct CDR3 sequences on record, over 15% of them singletons. The leading ten clones occupy 15% to 20% of the sample.

The germline V gene provides CDR1 MNHEY and CDR2 SVGAGI. V is trimmed back by 0 bases and J by 6 bases, and the junction contains 9 bases that no gene match accounts for. The CDR3 contains 17 residues, cysteine and phenylalanine counted. Just the 51-base CDR3 DNA is kept, in frame starting at base 1. This receptor was identified in a woman under 30 with Graves' hyperthyroidism. The specimen was blood. In this chain, TRBV6-5 is recombined with TRBJ2-2; 8 bases in the middle match TRBD2. The DNA is TGTGCCAGCAGTTACTCGAGGGGACTAGGCCGTGCCGGGGAGCTGTTTTTT. The encoded protein is CASSYSRGLGRAGELFF.